Shown below are 32 T cell receptor beta chains from a single sample sequenced in a study of cytomegalovirus exposure and HLA in healthy donors. PCR employed 60 Vbeta and 13 Jbeta primers. Measured with immunoSEQ multiplex PCR; TCRdb has only the in-frame clones, and not every one. In the table there are approximately 200,000 clones, approximately 80% of which are singletons. The material sequenced was PBMCs. The receptors derive from a woman aged 18-29 years in good health and CMV-seropositive.

This clone turned up a few times. The V and J genes are TRBV5-6 and TRBJ2-3; D is ambiguous. V gave up 9 bases and J gave up 1 base, with 12 bases separating them. The CDR3 runs 13 residues. The germline CDR1 and CDR2 sequences are SGHDT and YYEEEE. The CDR3 bases are TGTGCCACCAACTCGCAGGGCACAGATACGCAGTATTTT. This sequence encodes CATNSQGTDTQYF.

This rearrangement joins TRBV28 to TRBJ2-7; 7 bases fit TRBD1. From germline, CDR1 is MDHEN and CDR2 SYDVKM. This CDR3 spans 15 amino acids. J was trimmed by 3 bases and V by 6 bases; bases with no gene match: 11. The CDR3 spells CASSDPFTGDYEQYF. In nucleotides, the CDR3 is TGTGCCAGCAGCGACCCGTTTACAGGGGACTACGAGCAGTACTTC.

The chain joins TRBV11-2 to TRBJ2-7, with a tentative D call TRBD1 (6 bases). CDR1 is SGHAT, CDR2 FQNNGV, per germline. This CDR3 is 11 amino acids long. The germline V and J ends were trimmed by 5 bases and 7 bases, with 9 bases remaining between them. The CDR3 DNA sequence: TGTGCCAGCAGCGTTAGGGGGGAGCAGTACTTC. This encodes CASSVRGEQYF.

The chain links TRBV5-6 to TRBJ2-5; 8 bases are a match to TRBD2. The V and J ends lost 4 bases and 5 bases, in that order; junction bases with no gene match: 10. Germline V CDR1 and CDR2: SGHDT, YYEEEE. The CDR3 covers 15 residues. CDR3 bases: TGTGCCAGCAGCGGATACGGGGGGGCAACTGAGACCCAGTACTTC. It is translated as CASSGYGGATETQYF.

This clone has just one count. The rearrangement uses TRBV6-1 and TRBJ2-3; TRBD2 matches at 11 bases. The junction had 10 bases not matched to a gene; V was cut back by 2 bases and J by 6 bases. Germline V lookup: CDR1 MNHNS, CDR2 SASEGT. This CDR3 region has 17 residues. The CDR3 coding sequence is TGTGCCAGCAGTGAACTGAGTAGCGGGGGGGCTTCGGATACGCAGTATTTT. Amino acids: CASSELSSGGASDTQYF.

V usage is TRBV5-1 and J usage is TRBJ2-5; TRBD2 aligns across 11 bases. Trimming at V came to 4 bases and at J to 4 bases, leaving 6 bases not matched to a gene. CDR1 is SGHRS and CDR2 is YFSETQ in the germline V gene. The CDR3 covers 15 residues. The CDR3 is CASSRIAGGGETQYF. The CDR3 DNA is TGCGCCAGCAGCCGAATAGCGGGGGGGGGAGAGACCCAGTACTTC.

The chain has TRBV7-6 and TRBJ2-5; the D is unclear. The CDR3 sequence is 15 residues long. V lost 2 bases to trimming and J lost 6 bases, with 16 bases between them. CDR1 is SGHVS, CDR2 FNYEAQ, per germline. DNA for the CDR3: TGTGCCAGCAGCTTATTAGCAGACGTTTCGCAGACCCAGTACTTC. Amino acid sequence: CASSLLADVSQTQYF.

The chain carries TRBV28 and TRBJ1-5; D is perhaps TRBD1 (6 bases). Trimming stripped 2 bases from V and 2 bases from J, with 10 bases between. Per germline, CDR1 MDHEN and CDR2 SYDVKM. CDR3 length: 15 amino acids. This CDR3 is CASSLRGAGNQPQHF. The CDR3 DNA follows: TGTGCCAGCAGTTTACGGGGGGCAGGCAATCAGCCCCAGCATTTT.

The chain employs TRBV19 and TRBJ2-7, with 7 bases identical to TRBD1. CDR1 is LNHDA, CDR2 SQIVND, per germline (reference sequence). CDR3 length: 14 amino acids. Trimming at V came to 3 bases and at J to 3 bases, leaving 5 bases not matched to a gene. CDR3 residues: CASSMGQGDYEQYF. The CDR3 DNA is TGTGCCAGTAGTATGGGTCAGGGGGACTACGAGCAGTACTTC.

This CDR3 reads CASSQRGQIPGTSGVPSYNEQFF. The CDR3 nucleotides read TGTGCCAGCAGCCAGCGGGGCCAGATCCCCGGGACTAGCGGGGTCCCCTCCTACAATGAGCAGTTCTTC. The V call is TRBV9, the J call TRBJ2-1; 13 bases map to TRBD2. Germline V gene lookup returns CDR1 SGDLS and CDR2 YYNGEE. The CDR3 is 23 amino acids. V lost 4 bases to trimming and J lost 0 bases; unmatched junction nucleotides: 22.

This chain links TRBV7-9 with TRBJ1-1; 9 bases agree with TRBD1. J lost 6 bases, V lost 4 bases, and 6 bases had no gene match. Germline V gene data show CDR1 as SEHNR and CDR2 as FQNEAQ (reference sequence). The CDR3 is made up of 14 amino acids. CDR3 amino acids: CASSSGQGISEAFF. CDR3 sequence (DNA): TGTGCCAGCAGCTCGGGACAGGGAATATCTGAAGCTTTCTTT.

The CDR3 sequence is CASGRQGAWNEQFF. In nucleotides, the CDR3 is TGTGCCAGCGGACGACAGGGGGCTTGGAATGAGCAGTTCTTC. The chain employs TRBV11-2 and TRBJ2-1, with TRBD1 matching 10 bases. Germline assignment: CDR1 SGHAT and CDR2 FQNNGV. The CDR3 spans 14 residues. With 8 bases clipped from V and 7 bases from J, the junction kept 8 bases outside the gene matches.

V usage is TRBV5-6 and J usage is TRBJ1-2, with D tentatively TRBD1 (6 bases). This CDR3 spans 14 amino acids. Germline values: CDR1 SGHDT, CDR2 YYEEEE. Trimming cost V 3 bases and J 8 bases, with 17 bases left between them. CDR3 loop: CASSSNTGFVGYTF. The CDR3 nucleotides read TGTGCCAGCAGCTCTAATACAGGGTTTGTCGGCTACACCTTC. Filled out from reference TRBV5-6 and TRBJ1-2, the complete variable domain reads DAGVTQSPTHLIKTRGQQVTLRCSPKSGHDTVSWYQQALGQGPQFIFQYYEEEERQRGNFPDRFSGHQFPNYSSELNVNALLLGDSALYLCASSSNTGFVGYTFGSGTRLTVV.

The J gene is TRBJ1-5, the V gene TRBV19; 7 nucleotides match TRBD1. Trimming cost V 4 bases and J 6 bases; bases outside gene matches: 6. CDR3 length: 14 amino acids. In germline, CDR1 is LNHDA, CDR2 SQIVND (reference sequence). CDR3 residues: CASSTGTVGQPQHF. Written as DNA, the CDR3 is TGTGCCAGTAGTACAGGGACAGTTGGTCAGCCCCAGCATTTT.

The chain has TRBV10-3 and TRBJ1-6; tentative D call: TRBD1 (6 bases). Looked up from germline, CDR1 is ENHRY and CDR2 is SYGVKD. The CDR3 contains 14 residues. Trimming stripped 4 bases from V and 7 bases from J, with 11 bases between. The CDR3 sequence is CAISGGQGNSPLHF. CDR3 sequence (DNA): TGTGCCATCAGTGGGGGGCAGGGAAATTCACCCCTCCACTTT.

V and J are TRBV5-1 and TRBJ2-1, with D perhaps TRBD2 (5 bases). The CDR3 runs to 12 residues. Germline CDR1 SGHRS, CDR2 YFSETQ. V lost 2 bases to trimming and J lost 8 bases, with 8 bases between them. The DNA for the CDR3 is TGCGCCAGCAGCTTCACTAGGGATGAGCAGTTCTTC. It yields the protein CASSFTRDEQFF.

This clone was recorded only once. The rearrangement links TRBV4-1 to TRBJ1-5; TRBD1 matches at 7 bases. This CDR3 region has 17 residues. The germline V gene has CDR1 MGHRA and CDR2 YSYEKL. The trim removed 0 bases at V and 2 bases at J, leaving 7 bases unmatched. CDR3 nucleotide sequence: TGCGCCAGCAGCCAAGATGGGGGCAGGGGGGGCAATCAGCCCCAGCATTTT. This encodes CASSQDGGRGGNQPQHF.

This chain joins TRBV6-6 and TRBJ1-6; tentative D call: TRBD1 (6 bases). The CDR3 sequence is 14 residues long. V was clipped by 5 bases and J by 7 bases, with 12 bases between them. CDR1 and CDR2 from the germline V gene are MNHNY and SVGAGI (reference sequence). In DNA, the CDR3 is TGTGCCAGCAGTACGGGACACCCGAATTCACCCCTCCACTTT. Encoded protein: CASSTGHPNSPLHF.

The V gene is TRBV4-1, the J gene TRBJ2-3, with D tentatively TRBD2 (5 bases). V dropped 4 bases and J dropped 6 bases, with 20 bases sitting between them. Germline CDR1 and CDR2: MGHRA and YSYEKL. The CDR3 consists of 16 residues. This CDR3 reads CASSRYGGQAPDTQYF. CDR3 bases: TGCGCCAGCAGCCGATATGGAGGTCAGGCCCCGGATACGCAGTATTTT.

The sample holds a few counts of this clone. The V call is TRBV15, the J call TRBJ2-6; D ambiguous. Germline V gene lookup returns CDR1 LNHNV and CDR2 YYDKDF (reference sequence). The CDR3 loop spans 16 amino acids. Trimming left V 3 bases short and J 0 bases short, with 9 bases between. CDR3 DNA sequence: TGTGCCACCAGCAGCGAACAGTTCTCTGGGGCCAACGTCCTGACTTTC. The encoded protein is CATSSEQFSGANVLTF.

This clone has a single count. The J gene is TRBJ2-1, the V gene TRBV6-6; D not resolved. CDR1 is MNHNY, CDR2 SVGAGI, per germline (reference sequence). This CDR3 has 13 residues. The ends were cut back, 10 bases at V and 4 bases at J, with 14 bases in the middle. Here the CDR3 reads CATSTGEYNEQFF. CDR3 sequence (DNA): TGTGCCACCTCCACCGGAGAATACAATGAGCAGTTCTTC.

V gene TRBV7-3 combines with J gene TRBJ2-5; the D gene is possibly TRBD1 (6 bases). Trimming took 2 bases from V and 2 from J, leaving 12 bases between them. In germline, CDR1 is SGHTA, CDR2 FQGTGA. CDR3 size: 15 residues. CDR3 bases: TGTGCCAGCAGCTTAGGGACATCGTGGCAAGAGACCCAGTACTTC. Amino acid sequence: CASSLGTSWQETQYF.

V usage is TRBV5-6 and J usage is TRBJ2-5; tentatively, D is TRBD2 (6 bases). V shed 2 bases and J shed 5 bases, with 16 bases lying between them. CDR1 is SGHDT and CDR2 is YYEEEE in the germline V gene. The CDR3 length is 15 residues. The CDR3 region has the DNA TGTGCCAGCAGCTTCGACCCTAGCGTAGGGGAGACCCAGTACTTC. Protein: CASSFDPSVGETQYF.

The chain employs TRBV9 and TRBJ1-2; TRBD1 matches at 9 bases. Germline-derived CDR1 and CDR2 are SGDLS and YYNGEE. This CDR3 comprises 15 residues. The J segment lost 4 bases and the V segment lost 3 bases, leaving 7 bases of the junction unmatched. The CDR3, as DNA: TGTGCCAGCAGCGGGACAGGGGACCTAGGCTATGGCTACACCTTC. As protein: CASSGTGDLGYGYTF.

This clone was seen once. The rearrangement links TRBV9 to TRBJ2-1; D is possibly TRBD2 (6 bases). This CDR3 is 14 amino acids long. Germline V lookup: CDR1 SGDLS, CDR2 YYNGEE. V was clipped by 0 bases and J by 5 bases, with 9 bases between them. The CDR3 reads CASSVVGGNNEQFF. The CDR3 nucleotides read TGTGCCAGCAGCGTAGTGGGGGGAAACAATGAGCAGTTCTTC. The variable domain in full, with the rest retrieved from reference TRBV9 and TRBJ2-1, is DSGVTQTPKHLITATGQRVTLRCSPRSGDLSVYWYQQSLDQGLQFLIQYYNGEERAKGNILERFSAQQFPDLHSELNLSSLELGDSALYFCASSVVGGNNEQFFGPGTRLTVL.

The V and J genes are TRBV2 and TRBJ2-5; the match to TRBD2 covers 10 bases. J gave up 0 bases and V 7 bases, and 2 bases lay outside the gene matches. This CDR3 has 14 amino acids. Germline V gene data show CDR1 as SNHLY and CDR2 as FYNNEI. The CDR3 spells CASTAGGYQETQYF. The DNA of the CDR3 is TGTGCCAGCACAGCGGGGGGGTACCAAGAGACCCAGTACTTC.

The chain is built from TRBV29-1 and TRBJ1-2; D gene unclear. Germline V lookup: CDR1 SQVTM, CDR2 ANQGSEA. The CDR3 has 12 residues. Trimming took off 6 bases at V and 6 bases at J, with 14 bases between the two ends. The CDR3 reads CSVAATAHGYTF. CDR3 bases: TGCAGCGTCGCCGCTACCGCCCATGGCTACACCTTC.

The chain employs TRBV6-1 and TRBJ2-7; 7 bases fit TRBD1. The junction had 9 bases not matched to a gene; V was cut back by 6 bases and J by 4 bases. This CDR3 is 14 amino acids long. Germline lookup yields CDR1 MNHNS and CDR2 SASEGT. As DNA, the CDR3 is TGTGCCAGCAGGTTACCGGGACAGATATACGAGCAGTACTTC. It specifies CASRLPGQIYEQYF.

The rearrangement joins TRBV5-1 to TRBJ2-7; 7 nucleotides align to TRBD1. After removal of 0 bases from V and 2 bases from J, the junction contained 5 bases not matched to a gene. The CDR3 runs to 15 residues. In germline, CDR1 is SGHRS, CDR2 YFSETQ. The CDR3 loop is CASSLETGFTYEQYF. CDR3 in DNA: TGCGCCAGCAGCTTGGAGACAGGGTTTACCTACGAGCAGTACTTC. The full variable domain, with the rest looked up from reference TRBV5-1 and TRBJ2-7, is KAGVTQTPRYLIKTRGQQVTLSCSPISGHRSVSWYQQTPGQGLQFLFEYFSETQRNKGNFPGRFSGRQFSNSRSEMNVSTLELGDSALYLCASSLETGFTYEQYFGPGTRLTVT.

J is TRBJ1-2 and V is TRBV10-3; 7 bases agree with TRBD1. Germline CDR1 ENHRY, CDR2 SYGVKD. V dropped 2 bases and J dropped 4; count of bases not matched to a gene: 7. The CDR3 spans 15 residues. The CDR3, as DNA: TGTGCCATCAGTGAGGACCAGACAGGGCTCTATGGCTACACCTTC. It is translated as CAISEDQTGLYGYTF.

The chain is built from TRBV15 and TRBJ1-3; the D is unclear. Per the germline V gene, CDR1 is LNHNV and CDR2 is YYDKDF (reference sequence). V lost 5 bases, J lost 0 bases, and 8 bases lay in between. This CDR3 has 14 residues. Here the CDR3 DNA reads TGTGCCACCAGCCCCGACACCTCTGGAAACACCATATATTTT. It translates to CATSPDTSGNTIYF.

V gene TRBV30 combines with J gene TRBJ1-2; no clear D. Deletions cut 2 bases from V and 8 bases from J, with 15 bases between. The germline gives CDR1 GTSNPN, CDR2 SVGIG (reference sequence). This CDR3 contains 13 residues. In nucleotides, the CDR3 is TGTGCCTGGAGTCGACGAGGGCTTCGCGGCTACACCTTC. Its protein product is CAWSRRGLRGYTF.